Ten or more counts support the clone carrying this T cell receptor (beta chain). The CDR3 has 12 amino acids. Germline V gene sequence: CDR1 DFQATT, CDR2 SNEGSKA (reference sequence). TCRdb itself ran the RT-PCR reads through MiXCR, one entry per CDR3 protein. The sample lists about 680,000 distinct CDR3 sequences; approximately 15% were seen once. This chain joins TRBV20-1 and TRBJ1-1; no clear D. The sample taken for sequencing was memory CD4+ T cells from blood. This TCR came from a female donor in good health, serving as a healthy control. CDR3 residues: CSARPGNTEAFF. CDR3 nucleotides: TGCAGCGCCCGGCCAGGGAACACTGAAGCTTTCTTT.